These 15 T cell receptor beta chains were all obtained from the same sample, sequenced in a study of blood T cells in healthy people across ages. Using a J-beta primer mix together with a sample-barcoded 5' primer, a second PCR was run for roughly 6 to 11 cycles. TCRdb fed the 5' RACE reads into MiXCR, producing one record per CDR3 protein. The sample shows about 1.5 million distinct CDR3 sequences, around 40% of them seen only once. The material sequenced was blood. The receptors originated from a woman between 18 and 29 years old in good health.

The chain is built from TRBV20-1 and TRBJ1-4, with unresolved D. The CDR3 runs to 14 residues. V was clipped by 0 bases and J by 4 bases, with 9 bases between them. Germline lookup yields CDR1 DFQATT and CDR2 SNEGSKA (reference sequence). CDR3 DNA: TGCAGTGCTAGAGATCCCCGGGATAATGAAAAACTGTTTTTT. Translation gives CSARDPRDNEKLFF.

This chain joins TRBV6-6 and TRBJ2-3, with D perhaps being TRBD1 or TRBD2 (5 bases each). This CDR3 has 13 residues. The V gene's germline CDR1 is MNHNY and CDR2 SVGAGI (reference sequence). With 4 bases removed from V and 6 bases from J, the gap between germline ends came to 11 bases. The CDR3 DNA sequence: TGTGCCAGCAGTTGGGACCTACGGGATACGCAGTATTTT. It is translated as CASSWDLRDTQYF.

This clonotype was recorded a few times. The rearrangement uses TRBV4-1 and TRBJ2-1; TRBD2 might be the D (6 bases). Trimming shortened V by 4 bases and J by 6 bases, and 22 bases separated the two germline ends. The CDR3 sequence is 17 residues long. Germline V gives CDR1 MGHRA, CDR2 YSYEKL. The CDR3 DNA sequence: TGCGCCAGCAGCCTTTTTAGCGGTGGTTTCTTGGTCAATGAGCAGTTCTTC. It codes for CASSLFSGGFLVNEQFF.

Worth noting for this clonotype: At one end, the junction sequence differs from germline, possibly due to a read error. The chain combines TRBV6-2 or TRBV6-3 with TRBJ1-1; a possible D gene is TRBD1 (6 bases). The CDR3 loop spans 12 amino acids. From germline, CDR1 is MNHEY and CDR2 SVGEGT. The CDR3 loop is CASSTRDTKAFF. The CDR3 coding sequence is TGTGCCAGCAGTACTCGGGACACTAAAGCTTTCTTT.

In DNA form, the CDR3 reads TGTGCCACCACCGGACAGCCCTCCTACAATGAGCAGTTCTTC. Its translation is CATTGQPSYNEQFF. The rearrangement uses TRBV15 and TRBJ2-1; maybe TRBD1 (6 bases). The V gene lost 7 bases and the J gene lost 0 bases, with 10 bases spanning the gap. Germline loops: CDR1 LNHNV, CDR2 YYDKDF (reference sequence). The CDR3 runs 14 residues. Full variable domain (outside the CDR3, taken from reference TRBV15 and TRBJ2-1): DAMVIQNPRYQVTQFGKPVTLSCSQTLNHNVMYWYQQKSSQAPKLLFHYYDKDFNNEADTPDNFQSRRPNTSFCFLDIRSPGLGDTAMYLCATTGQPSYNEQFFGPGTRLTVL.

This clonotype has at least ten counts. V usage is TRBV7-2 and J usage is TRBJ1-2, with no clear D. CDR3 length: 15 residues. CDR1 and CDR2 (germline): SGHTA, FQGNSA. Trimming pared 5 bases from V and 4 bases from J, leaving 17 bases between. CDR3 loop: CASSILTRGFYGYTF. The DNA for the CDR3 is TGTGCCAGCAGCATTCTTACCCGGGGATTCTATGGCTACACCTTC.

The chain employs TRBV27 and TRBJ1-1; D might be TRBD1 (6 bases). Between the trimmed V and J ends, which lost 5 bases and 5 bases, there was a span of 18 bases. Germline V gives CDR1 MNHEY, CDR2 SMNVEV (reference sequence). The CDR3 sequence is 15 residues long. The CDR3 here is CASSPNRGARTEAFF. The CDR3 nucleotides read TGTGCCAGCAGTCCCAACCGGGGGGCGCGGACTGAAGCTTTCTTT.

This clonotype was seen only a few times. V is TRBV4-3 and J is TRBJ2-6; D gene uncertain. Trimming took off 1 base at V and 0 bases at J, with 7 bases between the two ends. Per the germline V gene, CDR1 is LGHNA and CDR2 is YSLEER. The CDR3 contains 16 residues. CDR3 DNA: TGCGCCAGCAGCCAAGGTCTAGTCTCTGGGGCCAACGTCCTGACTTTC. It yields the protein CASSQGLVSGANVLTF.

The rearrangement joins TRBV12-3 or TRBV12-4 to TRBJ2-1; D may be TRBD2 (6 bases). The CDR3 contains 16 residues. Trimming removed 5 bases from V and 4 bases from J, with 18 bases in between. The CDR3 DNA sequence: TGTGCCAGCAGTCATCCGGCTAGCGCTAAATACAATGAGCAGTTCTTC. Amino acid sequence: CASSHPASAKYNEQFF.

This rearrangement joins TRBV4-3 to TRBJ1-6; 7 nucleotides align to TRBD1. V was clipped by 0 bases and J by 4 bases; unmatched bases: 9. The CDR3 loop spans 18 amino acids. Per the germline V gene, CDR1 is LGHNA and CDR2 is YSLEER. This chain's CDR3 is CASSQEPRQGIYNSPLHF. The CDR3 DNA sequence: TGCGCCAGCAGCCAAGAACCGAGACAGGGCATTTATAATTCACCCCTCCACTTT.

A word on this clonotype: A junction end diverges from the germline sequence, so it may reflect a read error. V is TRBV27 and J is TRBJ2-2, with 8 bases fitting TRBD2. This CDR3 region has 14 residues. Germline V lookup: CDR1 MNHEY, CDR2 SMNVEV (reference sequence). DNA for the CDR3: TGTGCCAGCACTTTAGCGGGAACTTTCGGGGAGCTGTTTTTT. It yields the protein CASTLAGTFGELFF.

This clonotype was recorded at least ten times. At one end the junction does not follow the germline gene, possibly because of a read error. The gene calls are TRBV5-1 and TRBJ1-2; 7 bases are a match to TRBD1. The CDR3 runs to 12 residues. Germline CDR1 SGHRS, CDR2 YFSETQ. The CDR3, as DNA: TGTGCCAGCAGCCTAGACAGGGACGGCTACACCTTC. It encodes CASSLDRDGYTF. The full variable domain, rest sourced from reference TRBV5-1 and TRBJ1-2, is KAGVTQTPRYLIKTRGQQVTLSCSPISGHRSVSWYQQTPGQGLQFLFEYFSETQRNKGNFPGRFSGRQFSNSRSEMNVSTLELGDSALYLCASSLDRDGYTFGSGTRLTVV.

The CDR3 is CASSSSPQGAFLGYTF. CDR3 nucleotides: TGTGCCAGCAGTTCATCTCCCCAGGGGGCCTTTCTTGGCTACACCTTC. The chain carries TRBV6-5 and TRBJ1-2, with 8 bases fitting TRBD1. The V gene's germline CDR1 is MNHEY and CDR2 SVGAGI. The CDR3 covers 16 residues. Unmatched junction bases numbered 14, after V lost 4 bases and J lost 7 bases.

The rearrangement uses TRBV12-3 or TRBV12-4 and TRBJ2-1; possible D gene TRBD1, 6 bases. V was cut by 5 bases and J by 0 bases, with 14 bases left in between. The CDR3 sequence is 16 residues long. The CDR3 loop is CASSPLGQHSYNEQFF. In DNA, the CDR3 is TGTGCCAGCAGTCCCCTTGGACAGCACTCCTACAATGAGCAGTTCTTC.

The V gene is TRBV28, the J gene TRBJ1-1; no firm D call. Trimming removed 5 bases at V and 6 bases at J, with 19 bases between. The CDR3 totals 15 residues. Germline V CDR1 and CDR2: MDHEN, SYDVKM. For the CDR3, the DNA is TGTGCCAGCAGTCCCTCAAGGGCCAGCTTCGCTGAAGCTTTCTTT. Translated, it gives CASSPSRASFAEAFF.